This TCR beta chain was identified in a study of blood T cell repertoires in COVID-19. Study in general: Sample material is recorded as cDNA or gDNA derived from T cells, B-cell-depleted T cells, or PBMCs.

V was clipped by 5 bases and J by 5 bases; unmatched bases: 7. CDR3 length: 14 amino acids. Germline V gene data show CDR1 as LNHDA and CDR2 as SQIVND (reference sequence). Per the study methods: For nucleated cells, counts were estimated from reference gene primer amplification. Here immunoSEQ multiplex PCR was the method, and the copy in TCRdb shows in-frame clones only, minus some. V, J and clone size derive from that table, while D and trimming were established from the DNA sequence. The sample lists roughly 79,000 clones; 70% to 90% were seen once. The V and J genes are TRBV19 and TRBJ2-5; TRBD2 matches 8 bases. The clonotype comes from an elderly woman with active or convalescent COVID-19. The sample taken for sequencing was peripheral blood. This CDR3 is CASSPRTSWETQYF. DNA of the CDR3: TGTGCCAGTAGTCCTCGGACTAGCTGGGAGACCCAGTACTTC.